These 2 T cell receptor beta chains originate from one sample sequenced in a study of long-term antiretroviral therapy in people with HIV. immunoSEQ v3.0 was run at survey level. Libraries were prepared by immunoSEQ multiplex PCR; TCRdb keeps only in-frame clonotypes and omits some of them. The table records tens of thousands of clones, around 80% of them present only once. The starting material was unsorted PBMCs, obtained 0.5 years before starting antiretroviral therapy. These receptors all come from a man in his forties with HIV.

CDR3 region: CASSPYRGEQYF. The CDR3 bases are TGTGCCAGCAGCCCTTATAGGGGAGAGCAGTACTTC. V usage is TRBV7-2 and J usage is TRBJ2-7; D is perhaps TRBD1 (5 bases). V dropped 5 bases and J dropped 7 bases, with 12 bases sitting between them. From germline, CDR1 is SGHTA and CDR2 FQGNSA. The CDR3 consists of 12 residues.

J is TRBJ2-1 and V is TRBV19; possibly TRBD2 for D (5 bases). Germline CDR1 and CDR2: LNHDA and SQIVND (reference sequence). There are 16 residues in the CDR3. V was cut by 4 bases and J by 9 bases, with 22 bases left in between. CDR3 nucleotide sequence: TGTGCCAGTAGTACTAGCCTAGTTGGAATATTCGGTGAGCAGTTCTTC. It codes for CASSTSLVGIFGEQFF. Full variable domain (missing parts from reference TRBV19 and TRBJ2-1): DGGITQSPKYLFRKEGQNVTLSCEQNLNHDAMYWYRQDPGQGLRLIYYSQIVNDFQKGDIAEGYSVSREKKESFPLTVTSAQKNPTAFYLCASSTSLVGIFGEQFFGPGTRLTVL.